This TCR beta chain originates from a study of blood T cell repertoires in COVID-19. At the level of the study: T cells, B-cell-depleted T cells, or PBMCs provided the cDNA or gDNA that served as material.

Sequenced by immunoSEQ multiplex PCR; TCRdb stores in-frame clones only, minus some. The sample has about 410,000 clones, about 88% seen once. In germline, CDR1 is LGHNA, CDR2 YSLEER. CDR3 size: 16 residues. Trimming took 1 base from V and 2 from J, leaving 15 bases between them. One Seattle source followed patients from active infection through their disease course. J is TRBJ2-7 and V is TRBV4-3, with D possibly being TRBD1 (6 bases). The sequencing sample was made of peripheral blood. The sequence derives from a woman aged 40 to 50 with COVID-19, enrolled during active disease. The CDR3 region is CASSQGPGQGTYEQYF. The CDR3 DNA follows: TGCGCCAGCAGCCAAGGACCGGGACAAGGAACCTACGAGCAGTACTTC.